This record looks at one T cell receptor (beta chain) sequence and its context. Its target is not known. A read error is possible here, since a much larger clone lies one base away. The data are from a study of blood T cells in healthy people across ages. Individuals who donated were healthy Caucasians from Russia aged roughly 6 to 90. Then a second PCR, running about 6 to 12 cycles, was carried out with a sample-barcoded 5' primer and a J-beta primer mix. TCRdb re-analysed the 5' RACE reads in MiXCR, keeping a single row per CDR3 protein. The sample lists about 1.4 million distinct CDR3 sequences, 59% occurring once. This CDR3 comprises 14 residues. Per the germline V gene, CDR1 is MDHEN and CDR2 is SYDVKM. V was pared by 6 bases and J by 7 bases, with 19 bases between. Study results and caveats: Strongly correlated with naive T cell percentage was TCR beta diversity.

The chain joins TRBV28 to TRBJ2-7; unclear D gene. Sequenced input: blood. This clonotype was sampled from a man aged 18 to 29 in good health. This CDR3 is CASRQRTPYNEQYF. Written as DNA, the CDR3 is TGTGCCAGCAGACAGCGTACTCCCTACAATGAGCAGTACTTC.